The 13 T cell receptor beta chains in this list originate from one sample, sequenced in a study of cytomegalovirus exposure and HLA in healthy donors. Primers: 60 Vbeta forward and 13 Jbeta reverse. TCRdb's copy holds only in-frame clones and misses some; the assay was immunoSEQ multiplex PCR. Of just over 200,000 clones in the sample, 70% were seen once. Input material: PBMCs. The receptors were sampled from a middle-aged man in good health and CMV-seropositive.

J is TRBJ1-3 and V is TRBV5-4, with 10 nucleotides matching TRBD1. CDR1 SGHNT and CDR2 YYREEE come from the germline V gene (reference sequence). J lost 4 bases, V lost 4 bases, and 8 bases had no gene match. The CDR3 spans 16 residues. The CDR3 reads CASSARDRGGGNTIYF. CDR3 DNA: TGTGCCAGCAGCGCCCGGGACAGGGGCGGCGGAAACACCATATATTTT.

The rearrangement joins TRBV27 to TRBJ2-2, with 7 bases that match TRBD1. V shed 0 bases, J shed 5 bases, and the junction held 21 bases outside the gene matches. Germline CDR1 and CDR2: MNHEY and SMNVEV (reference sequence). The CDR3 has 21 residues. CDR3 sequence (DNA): TGTGCCAGCAGTTTATCGTTGGCAAAAACGGTACGGGACAGAAAGACCGGGGAGCTGTTTTTT. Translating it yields CASSLSLAKTVRDRKTGELFF.

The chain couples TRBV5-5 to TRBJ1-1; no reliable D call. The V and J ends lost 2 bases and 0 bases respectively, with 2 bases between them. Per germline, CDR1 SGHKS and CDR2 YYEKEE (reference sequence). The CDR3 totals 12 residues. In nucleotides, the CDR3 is TGTGCCAGCAGCTTCGTGAACACTGAAGCTTTCTTT. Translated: CASSFVNTEAFF.

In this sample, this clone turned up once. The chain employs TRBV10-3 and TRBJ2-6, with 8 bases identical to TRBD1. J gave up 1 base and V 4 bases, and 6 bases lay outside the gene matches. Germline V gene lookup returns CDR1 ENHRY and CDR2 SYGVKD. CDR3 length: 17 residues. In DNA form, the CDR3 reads TGTGCCATCAGTGGATTTCAGGGGGCTTCTGGGGCCAACGTCCTGACTTTC. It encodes CAISGFQGASGANVLTF.

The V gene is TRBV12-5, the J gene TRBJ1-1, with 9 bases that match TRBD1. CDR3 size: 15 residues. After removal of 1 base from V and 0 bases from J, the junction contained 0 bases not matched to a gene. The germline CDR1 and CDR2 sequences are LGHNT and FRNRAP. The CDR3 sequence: CASGLGQGVNTEAFF. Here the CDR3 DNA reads TGTGCTAGTGGTTTGGGACAGGGGGTGAACACTGAAGCTTTCTTT.

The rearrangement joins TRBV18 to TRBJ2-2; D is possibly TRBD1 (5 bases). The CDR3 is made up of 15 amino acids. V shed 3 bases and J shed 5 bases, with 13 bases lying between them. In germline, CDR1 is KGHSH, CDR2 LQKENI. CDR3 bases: TGTGCCAGCTCACCCCCGGCCGCAGGGACCGGGGAGCTGTTTTTT. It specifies CASSPPAAGTGELFF.

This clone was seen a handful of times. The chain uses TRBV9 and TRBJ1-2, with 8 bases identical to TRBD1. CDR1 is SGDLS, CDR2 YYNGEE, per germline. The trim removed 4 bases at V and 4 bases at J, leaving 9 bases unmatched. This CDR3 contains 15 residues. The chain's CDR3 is CASSPRDRLIYGYTF. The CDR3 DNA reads TGTGCCAGCAGCCCCAGGGACAGGCTCATCTATGGCTACACCTTC. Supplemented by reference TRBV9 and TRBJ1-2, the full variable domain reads DSGVTQTPKHLITATGQRVTLRCSPRSGDLSVYWYQQSLDQGLQFLIQYYNGEERAKGNILERFSAQQFPDLHSELNLSSLELGDSALYFCASSPRDRLIYGYTFGSGTRLTVV.

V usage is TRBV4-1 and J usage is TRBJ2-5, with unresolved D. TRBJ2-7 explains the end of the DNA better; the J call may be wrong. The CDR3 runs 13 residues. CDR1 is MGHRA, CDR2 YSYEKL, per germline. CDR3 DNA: TGCGCCAGCAGCCCTATCCAGACATACGAGCAGTACTTC. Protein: CASSPIQTYEQYF.

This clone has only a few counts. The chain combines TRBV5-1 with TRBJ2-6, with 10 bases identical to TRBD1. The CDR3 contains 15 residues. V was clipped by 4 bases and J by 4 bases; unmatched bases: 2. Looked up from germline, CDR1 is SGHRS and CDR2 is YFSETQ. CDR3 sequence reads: CASSGTGAGANVLTF. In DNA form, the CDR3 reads TGCGCCAGCAGCGGGACAGGGGCGGGGGCCAACGTCCTGACTTTC.

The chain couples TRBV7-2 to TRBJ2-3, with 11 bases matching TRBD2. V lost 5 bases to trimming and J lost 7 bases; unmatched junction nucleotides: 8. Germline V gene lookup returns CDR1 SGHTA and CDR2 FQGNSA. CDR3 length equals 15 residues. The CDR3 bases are TGTGCCAGCAGCCCGGGACTAGCGGATATTAATACGCAGTATTTT. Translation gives CASSPGLADINTQYF. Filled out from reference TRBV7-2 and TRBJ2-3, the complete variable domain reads GAGVSQSPSNKVTEKGKDVELRCDPISGHTALYWYRQSLGQGLEFLIYFQGNSAPDKSGLPSDRFSAERTGGSVSTLTIQRTQQEDSAVYLCASSPGLADINTQYFGPGTRLTVL.

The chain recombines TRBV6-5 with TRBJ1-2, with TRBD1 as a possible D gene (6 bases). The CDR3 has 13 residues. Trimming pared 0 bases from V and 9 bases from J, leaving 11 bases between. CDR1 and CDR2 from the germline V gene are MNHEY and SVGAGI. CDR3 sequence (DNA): TGTGCCAGCAGTTACTCCCCGACAGGACGCTACACCTTC. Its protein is CASSYSPTGRYTF.

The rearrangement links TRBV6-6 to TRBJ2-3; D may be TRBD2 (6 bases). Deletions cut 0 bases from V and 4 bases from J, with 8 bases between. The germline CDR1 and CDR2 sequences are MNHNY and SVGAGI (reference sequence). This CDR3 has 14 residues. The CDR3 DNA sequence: TGTGCCAGCAGTTACTCTAGCGGCGCAGATACGCAGTATTTT. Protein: CASSYSSGADTQYF.

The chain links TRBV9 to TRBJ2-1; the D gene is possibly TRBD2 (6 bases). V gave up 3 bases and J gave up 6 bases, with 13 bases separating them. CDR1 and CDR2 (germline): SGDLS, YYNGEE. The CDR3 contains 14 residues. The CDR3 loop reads CASSAGTRGNEQFF. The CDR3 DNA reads TGTGCCAGCAGCGCTGGGACGCGGGGCAATGAGCAGTTCTTC. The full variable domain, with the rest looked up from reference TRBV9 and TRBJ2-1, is DSGVTQTPKHLITATGQRVTLRCSPRSGDLSVYWYQQSLDQGLQFLIQYYNGEERAKGNILERFSAQQFPDLHSELNLSSLELGDSALYFCASSAGTRGNEQFFGPGTRLTVL.